The subject of this entry is one T cell receptor beta chain. This CDR3 has 15 residues. V shed 2 bases, J shed 9 bases, and the junction held 5 bases outside the gene matches. Per germline, CDR1 LGHNA and CDR2 YSLEER. These data originate in a study of blood T cell repertoires in COVID-19. In the study overall: Donors in the United States, Italy and Spain gave samples during acute or convalescent COVID-19.

Libraries were prepared by immunoSEQ multiplex PCR; TCRdb keeps only in-frame clonotypes and omits some of them. This repertoire shows about 120,000 clones, around 77% found once; its top ten account for around 16%. The chain is built from TRBV4-3 and TRBJ2-1; 12 bases map to TRBD2. This receptor was taken from a man between 60 and 70 years old with active or convalescent COVID-19. Sequenced material: peripheral blood. The CDR3 sequence: CASSQLAGGSGEQFF. CDR3 nucleotide sequence: TGCGCCAGCAGCCAACTAGCGGGAGGGTCGGGTGAGCAGTTCTTC.